One and the same sample provided the 21 T cell receptor beta chains below, sequenced in a study of lymphopenia after photon versus proton radiotherapy. The data were produced by immunoSEQ multiplex PCR, yet TCRdb's version contains in-frame clones alone and is incomplete. The sample gives 50,000 to 60,000 clones, roughly nine tenths of which show up once; approximately 19% is in the top ten. The sample consisted of peripheral blood, taken from a patient treated with photon-based radiotherapy. The origin of the receptors is a woman between 35 and 50 years old with cholangiocarcinoma.

V and J are TRBV25-1 and TRBJ1-2; no definite D call. Germline assignment: CDR1 MGHDK and CDR2 SYGVNS. The CDR3 spans 13 residues. Deletions cut 2 bases from V and 8 bases from J, with 12 bases between. The CDR3 nucleotides read TGTGCCAGCAGTGAACAAGCGTCAGACGGCTACACCTTC. It codes for CASSEQASDGYTF.

The chain links TRBV11-2 to TRBJ2-5, with 8 bases fitting TRBD1. The J call may be mistaken, given a closer DNA end match to TRBJ2-7. The CDR3 contains 14 residues. Germline CDR1 reads SGHAT; CDR2 reads FQNNGV. The CDR3 here is CASSMGQAFYEQYF. In nucleotides, the CDR3 is TGTGCCAGCAGCATGGGACAGGCCTTCTACGAGCAGTACTTC.

The chain employs TRBV19 and TRBJ1-2; weak D call: TRBD1 (6 bases). The CDR3 sequence is 16 residues long. V dropped 8 bases and J dropped 4 bases, with 23 bases sitting between them. CDR1 and CDR2 (germline): LNHDA, SQIVND (reference sequence). The CDR3 here is CASFQGGGGVSYGYTF. CDR3 DNA sequence: TGTGCCAGTTTCCAAGGAGGGGGAGGGGTGTCCTATGGCTACACCTTC.

The rearrangement links TRBV30 to TRBJ2-3; possible D gene TRBD2, 7 bases. Germline-derived CDR1 and CDR2 are GTSNPN and SVGIG (reference sequence). This CDR3 is 16 amino acids long. V lost 0 bases to trimming and J lost 0 bases, with 13 bases between them. CDR3 sequence reads: CAWSVWRGQSTDTQYF. The CDR3 DNA is TGTGCCTGGAGTGTATGGCGGGGGCAAAGCACAGATACGCAGTATTTT.

The chain carries TRBV4-3 and TRBJ2-1; tentatively, D is TRBD1 (6 bases). The length of the CDR3 is 13 residues. Germline V gives CDR1 LGHNA, CDR2 YSLEER. V lost 3 bases and J 8 bases, leaving 11 bases between the germline ends. Here the CDR3 DNA reads TGCGCCAGCAGCCATTTACAGGGCCATGAGCAGTTCTTC. Protein product: CASSHLQGHEQFF.

The CDR3 nucleotides are TGTGCTAGTGGCCCCGGACAGGGGGAGGCCAACGTCCTGACTTTC. Protein product: CASGPGQGEANVLTF. The V gene is TRBV12-5, the J gene TRBJ2-6, with 10 bases identical to TRBD1. The V and J ends lost 6 bases and 6 bases, in that order; junction bases with no gene match: 5. From germline, CDR1 is LGHNT and CDR2 FRNRAP. The CDR3 has 15 residues.

This chain uses TRBV29-1 with TRBJ1-2; 10 bases agree with TRBD1. The V gene end was trimmed by 1 base and the J gene end by 4 bases; junction bases not matched to a gene: 9. Germline-derived CDR1 and CDR2 are SQVTM and ANQGSEA. The CDR3 has 16 amino acids. CDR3 DNA sequence: TGCAGCGTTGAAGCGCTTAGGGACAGGGGTCCCTATGGCTACACCTTC. Amino acid sequence: CSVEALRDRGPYGYTF.

The rearrangement joins TRBV4-1 to TRBJ1-1; 7 positions agree with TRBD1. The germline CDR1 and CDR2 sequences are MGHRA and YSYEKL. The CDR3 sequence is 15 residues long. V lost 5 bases and J lost 0; bases outside the gene matches: 6. This chain's CDR3 is CASSLGTDMNTEAFF. CDR3 in DNA: TGCGCCAGCAGCTTAGGGACAGACATGAACACTGAAGCTTTCTTT.

As to this clone: Mismatch with germline at one junction end may stem from a read error. This rearrangement joins TRBV28 to TRBJ1-2; 9 bases are shared with TRBD1. This CDR3 is 13 amino acids long. The V gene's germline CDR1 is MDHEN and CDR2 SYDVKM. CDR3 sequence: CASRQDPGQGNEF. In nucleotides, the CDR3 is TGTGCCAGCAGACAAGACCCGGGACAGGGCAATGAATTC.

Here the CDR3 reads CASSLTGRASYNEQFF. The CDR3 bases are TGTGCCAGCAGCTTAACCGGGAGAGCCTCCTACAATGAGCAGTTCTTC. J is TRBJ2-1 and V is TRBV7-2; D is possibly TRBD2 (6 bases). V lost 2 bases to trimming and J lost 0 bases, with 11 bases between them. CDR1 is SGHTA and CDR2 is FQGNSA in the germline V gene. The CDR3 runs to 16 residues.

This chain links TRBV5-6 with TRBJ2-3, with TRBD2 matching over 10 bases. This CDR3 spans 18 amino acids. The trim removed 2 bases at V and 4 bases at J, leaving 13 bases unmatched. Germline V gene data show CDR1 as SGHDT and CDR2 as YYEEEE. The DNA for the CDR3 is TGTGCCAGCAGCTTTGCGGGGGCTAGCGGGAGAGTTGCAGATACGCAGTATTTT. Protein sequence: CASSFAGASGRVADTQYF.

CDR3 amino acids: CASSPSGTSGSEQFF. The CDR3 DNA follows: TGTGCCAGCAGCCCGTCCGGGACTAGCGGGAGTGAGCAGTTCTTC. The V and J genes are TRBV9 and TRBJ2-1, with 14 bases lining up with TRBD2. The CDR3 spans 15 residues. The junction had 6 bases not matched to a gene; V was cut back by 4 bases and J by 9 bases. Germline V gene data show CDR1 as SGDLS and CDR2 as YYNGEE.

This chain uses TRBV29-1 with TRBJ2-1; TRBD2 agrees at 12 bases. The CDR3 totals 14 residues. V shed 6 bases and J 8 bases; nucleotides not matched to a gene: 8. Germline V gene lookup returns CDR1 SQVTM and CDR2 ANQGSEA. CDR3 amino acids: CSVAPGLAGHEQFF. The CDR3 DNA follows: TGCAGCGTCGCCCCGGGACTAGCGGGTCATGAGCAGTTCTTC.

This clone occurred a few times. The chain has TRBV11-2 and TRBJ2-7; D unclear. Germline loops: CDR1 SGHAT, CDR2 FQNNGV. Trimming cost V 3 bases and J 3 bases, with 12 bases left between them. This CDR3 comprises 14 residues. In nucleotides, the CDR3 is TGTGCCAGCAGCTTTGCCAGCGCCAACTACGAGCAGTACTTC. Amino acids: CASSFASANYEQYF.

This rearrangement joins TRBV5-4 to TRBJ2-7, with TRBD2 matching over 7 bases. The germline CDR1 and CDR2 sequences are SGHNT and YYREEE (reference sequence). V lost 4 bases to trimming and J lost 1 base; unmatched junction nucleotides: 8. The CDR3 consists of 15 residues. The CDR3 DNA reads TGTGCCAGCAGCCTACCACAAGCGGGATCCTACGAGCAGTACTTC. As protein: CASSLPQAGSYEQYF.

The DNA for the CDR3 is TGCAGCGCCCGACCTGTGACTAGCGGGTATAGCACAGATACGCAGTATTTT. Amino acids: CSARPVTSGYSTDTQYF. The gene calls are TRBV29-1 and TRBJ2-3; 10 nucleotides agree with TRBD2. V lost 7 bases to trimming and J lost 0 bases; unmatched junction nucleotides: 13. The germline CDR1 and CDR2 sequences are SQVTM and ANQGSEA. The CDR3 consists of 17 residues.

This sequence joins TRBV4-1 and TRBJ1-2; tentative D call: TRBD1 (6 bases). The V gene lost 4 bases and the J gene lost 2 bases, with 14 bases spanning the gap. Germline loops: CDR1 MGHRA, CDR2 YSYEKL. The CDR3 has 15 amino acids. The CDR3 DNA reads TGCGCCAGCAGCCGAGCCCCAGGGGACAACTATGGCTACACCTTC. Encoded protein: CASSRAPGDNYGYTF.

CDR3 DNA: TGTGCCAGCAGTTACAACGGGATCTACAATGAGCAGTTCTTC. This translates into CASSYNGIYNEQFF. This sequence joins TRBV27 and TRBJ2-1, with TRBD2 as a possible D gene (5 bases). The V gene lost 4 bases and the J gene lost 3 bases, with 10 bases spanning the gap. There are 14 residues in the CDR3. Germline assignment: CDR1 MNHEY and CDR2 SMNVEV (reference sequence).

Turning to this clone: The germline gene is not matched at one end of the junction; a read error may be the cause. The chain carries TRBV5-8 and TRBJ1-2; unclear D gene. The CDR3 length is 12 residues. Germline V gene data show CDR1 as SGHTS and CDR2 as YDEGEE. The CDR3 region is CASSLPVPPTLF. The CDR3, as DNA: TGTGCCAGCAGCTTGCCGGTACCACCAACCCTCTTC.

This clone was detected once. The chain joins TRBV29-1 to TRBJ2-6; 9 bases are a match to TRBD1. There are 16 residues in the CDR3. After removal of 7 bases from V and 2 bases from J, the junction contained 9 bases not matched to a gene. Per germline, CDR1 SQVTM and CDR2 ANQGSEA. CDR3 amino acids: CSARPTGGPGANVLTF. DNA of the CDR3: TGCAGCGCCAGGCCCACAGGGGGCCCTGGGGCCAACGTCCTGACTTTC.

CDR3 nucleotide sequence: TGTGCCATCAGTGAGTCCCCGCCAGGGTTTGGGGGCAATCAGCCCCAGCATTTT. Residues: CAISESPPGFGGNQPQHF. This sequence joins TRBV10-3 and TRBJ1-5; possible D gene TRBD1, 5 bases. There are 18 residues in the CDR3. From germline, CDR1 is ENHRY and CDR2 SYGVKD. V was trimmed by 0 bases and J by 2 bases, leaving 17 bases between them.